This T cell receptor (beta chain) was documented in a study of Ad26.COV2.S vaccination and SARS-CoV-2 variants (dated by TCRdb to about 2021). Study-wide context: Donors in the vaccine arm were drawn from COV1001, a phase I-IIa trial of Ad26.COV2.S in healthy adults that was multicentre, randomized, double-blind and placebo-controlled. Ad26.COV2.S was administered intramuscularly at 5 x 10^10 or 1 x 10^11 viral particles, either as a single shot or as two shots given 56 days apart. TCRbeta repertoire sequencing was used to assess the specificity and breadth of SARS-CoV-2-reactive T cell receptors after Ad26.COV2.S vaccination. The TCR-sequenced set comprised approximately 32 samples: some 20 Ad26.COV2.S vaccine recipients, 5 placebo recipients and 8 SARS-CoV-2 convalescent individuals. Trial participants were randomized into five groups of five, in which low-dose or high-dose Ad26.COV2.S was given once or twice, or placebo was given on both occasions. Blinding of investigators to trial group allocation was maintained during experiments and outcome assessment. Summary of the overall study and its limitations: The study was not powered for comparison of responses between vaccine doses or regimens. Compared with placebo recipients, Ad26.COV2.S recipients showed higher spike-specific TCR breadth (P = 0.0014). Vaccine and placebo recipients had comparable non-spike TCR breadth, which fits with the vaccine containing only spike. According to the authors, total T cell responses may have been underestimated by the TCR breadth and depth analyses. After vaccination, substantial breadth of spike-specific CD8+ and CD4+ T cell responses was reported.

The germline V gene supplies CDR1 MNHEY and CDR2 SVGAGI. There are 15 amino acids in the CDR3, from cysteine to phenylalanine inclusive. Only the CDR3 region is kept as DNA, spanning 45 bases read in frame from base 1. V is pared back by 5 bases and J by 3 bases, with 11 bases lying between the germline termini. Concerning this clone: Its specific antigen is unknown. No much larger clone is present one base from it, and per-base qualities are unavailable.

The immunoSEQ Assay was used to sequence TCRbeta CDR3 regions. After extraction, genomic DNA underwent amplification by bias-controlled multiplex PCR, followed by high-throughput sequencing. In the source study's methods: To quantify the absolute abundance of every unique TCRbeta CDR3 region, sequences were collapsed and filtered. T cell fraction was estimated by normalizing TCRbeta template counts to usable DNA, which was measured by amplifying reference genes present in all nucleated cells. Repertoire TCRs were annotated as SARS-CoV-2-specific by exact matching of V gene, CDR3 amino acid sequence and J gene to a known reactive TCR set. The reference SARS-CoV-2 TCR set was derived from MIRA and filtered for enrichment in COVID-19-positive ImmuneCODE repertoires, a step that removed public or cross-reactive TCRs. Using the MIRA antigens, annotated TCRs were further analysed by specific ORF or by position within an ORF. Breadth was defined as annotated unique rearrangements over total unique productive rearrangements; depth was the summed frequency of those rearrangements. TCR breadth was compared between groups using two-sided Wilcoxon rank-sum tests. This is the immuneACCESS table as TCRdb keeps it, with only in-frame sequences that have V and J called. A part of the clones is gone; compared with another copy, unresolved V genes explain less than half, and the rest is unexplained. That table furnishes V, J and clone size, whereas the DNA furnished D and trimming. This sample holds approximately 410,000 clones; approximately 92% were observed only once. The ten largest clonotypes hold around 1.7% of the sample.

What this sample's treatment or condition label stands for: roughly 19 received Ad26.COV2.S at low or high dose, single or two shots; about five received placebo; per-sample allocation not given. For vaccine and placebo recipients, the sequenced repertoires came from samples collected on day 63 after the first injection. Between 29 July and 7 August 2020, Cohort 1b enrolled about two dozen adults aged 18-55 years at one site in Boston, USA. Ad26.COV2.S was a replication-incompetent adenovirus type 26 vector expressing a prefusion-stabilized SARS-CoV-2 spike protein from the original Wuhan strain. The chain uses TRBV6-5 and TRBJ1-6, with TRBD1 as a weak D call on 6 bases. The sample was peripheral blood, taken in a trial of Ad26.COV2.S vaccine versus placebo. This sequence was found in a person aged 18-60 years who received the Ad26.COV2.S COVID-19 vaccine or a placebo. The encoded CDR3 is CASSTRTVYNSPLHF. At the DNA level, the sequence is TGTGCCAGCAGTACCCGGACAGTCTATAATTCACCCCTCCACTTT.